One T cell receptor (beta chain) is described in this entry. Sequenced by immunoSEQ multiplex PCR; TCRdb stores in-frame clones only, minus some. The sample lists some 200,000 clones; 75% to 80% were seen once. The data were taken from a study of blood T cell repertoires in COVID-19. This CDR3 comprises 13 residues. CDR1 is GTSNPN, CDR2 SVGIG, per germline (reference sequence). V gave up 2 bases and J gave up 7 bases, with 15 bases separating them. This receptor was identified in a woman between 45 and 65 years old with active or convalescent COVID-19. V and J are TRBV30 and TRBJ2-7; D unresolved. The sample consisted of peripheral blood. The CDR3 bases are TGTGCCTGGAGTCCTTGGTCCTCCGCGGAGCAGTACTTC. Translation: CAWSPWSSAEQYF.